This record concerns one T cell receptor (beta chain) sequence. Its antigen is currently unknown. This sample is part of a study of blood T cells in healthy people across ages. Points from the study as a whole: Long-lived and aged donors differed, with more naive CD4+ cells and higher diversity in the long-lived.

PCR was performed a second time for about 6 to 11 cycles using a sample-barcoded 5' primer and a J-beta primer mix. TCRdb re-analysed the 5' RACE reads in MiXCR, keeping a single row per CDR3 protein. The table includes 700,000 or so distinct CDR3 sequences, 22% detected once. Healthy Russian Caucasian donors spanned ages about 6 to 100 years. V lost 5 bases, J lost 2 bases, and 7 bases stayed unmatched. CDR3 size: 15 residues. This sequence joins TRBV12-3 or TRBV12-4 and TRBJ2-3, with 7 bases lining up with TRBD2. This clonotype was obtained from a man between 65 and 79 years old in good health. Sample: blood. The CDR3 DNA is TGTGCCAGCAGTCCTAGCGGAGTGTACACAGATACGCAGTATTTT. Its translation: CASSPSGVYTDTQYF.